One and the same sample provided the 2 T cell receptor beta chains below, sequenced in a study of graft-versus-host responses after intestinal transplantation. Assay: immunoSEQ multiplex PCR; the TCRdb copy retains only in-frame clones and omits some. Of 12,000 or so clones listed, over 60% are singletons. Sequenced material: PBMCs, taken about 67 weeks after intestinal transplant. The receptors derive from a human patient who received an intestinal transplant, so some T cells may come from the graft donor.

This chain links TRBV10-3 with TRBJ2-1; 11 nucleotides line up with TRBD2. This CDR3 comprises 16 residues. Germline lookup yields CDR1 ENHRY and CDR2 SYGVKD. V trimming: 2 bases; J trimming: 1 base; junction bases outside the gene matches: 1. CDR3 residues: CAISERLAGSYNEQFF. The CDR3 coding sequence is TGTGCCATCAGTGAGAGACTAGCGGGATCCTACAATGAGCAGTTCTTC.

The V gene is TRBV7-2, the J gene TRBJ1-2; D is uncertain. The ends were cut back, 5 bases at V and 4 bases at J, with 14 bases in the middle. The CDR3 totals 14 residues. Germline CDR1 and CDR2: SGHTA and FQGNSA. CDR3 nucleotide sequence: TGTGCCAGCAGCCCGACCTGGACGGTCTATGGCTACACCTTC. This sequence encodes CASSPTWTVYGYTF.